The next 16 T cell receptor beta chains were all read from a single sample in a study of Tregs in tolerant kidney transplant recipients. For these TCRs, the target antigens are not known. Clones were sequenced by immunoSEQ multiplex PCR, and TCRdb holds only the in-frame ones, with some missing. The table has fewer than 20,000 clones, about 53% seen once. CFSE-labeled recipient PBMCs were cultured less than seven days with irradiated graft donor PBMCs, then FACS-sorted. The material sequenced was CD4+ T cells from blood cultured with allogeneic cells, taken before the transplant. The receptors were sampled from a human patient who received a combined kidney and bone marrow transplant.

There are a few counts of this clone. V and J are TRBV27 and TRBJ1-5; possibly TRBD1 for D (5 bases). Germline V gene lookup returns CDR1 MNHEY and CDR2 SMNVEV (reference sequence). V lost 10 bases and J 6 bases, leaving 25 bases between the germline ends. This CDR3 contains 16 residues. CDR3: CATAKRGGEGSQPQHF. The CDR3, as DNA: TGTGCCACTGCAAAACGGGGCGGGGAAGGCAGTCAGCCCCAGCATTTT.

This clone occurred a few times. The chain uses TRBV5-1 and TRBJ1-1; D is uncertain. The CDR3 length is 13 residues. The ends were cut back, 1 base at V and 5 bases at J, with 9 bases in the middle. Looked up from germline, CDR1 is SGHRS and CDR2 is YFSETQ. CDR3 bases: TGCGCCAGCAGCTTGCAGGATGGGACTGAAGCTTTCTTT. It is translated as CASSLQDGTEAFF.

V usage is TRBV19 and J usage is TRBJ1-1; weak D call: TRBD1 (5 bases). Looked up from germline, CDR1 is LNHDA and CDR2 is SQIVND (reference sequence). This CDR3 comprises 17 residues. With 3 bases removed from V and 2 bases from J, the gap between germline ends came to 19 bases. The CDR3 region is CASSMGPGTTENTEAFF. DNA of the CDR3: TGTGCCAGTAGTATGGGGCCCGGCACTACAGAAAACACTGAAGCTTTCTTT.

J is TRBJ2-1 and V is TRBV11-2; 7 nucleotides line up with TRBD2. The V segment lost 2 bases and the J segment 5 bases; nucleotides outside the gene matches: 6. This CDR3 has 15 residues. CDR1 and CDR2 (germline): SGHAT, FQNNGV. CDR3 loop: CASSLIRLADNEQFF. DNA of the CDR3: TGTGCCAGCAGCTTAATAAGACTAGCAGACAATGAGCAGTTCTTC.

This clone was observed a handful of times. The chain uses TRBV7-2 and TRBJ2-1; 15 bases agree with TRBD2. Germline CDR1 SGHTA, CDR2 FQGNSA. This CDR3 contains 17 residues. With 11 bases clipped from V and 4 bases from J, the junction kept 12 bases outside the gene matches. The chain's CDR3 is CAGIGTSGGTHYNEQFF. The CDR3 nucleotides read TGTGCCGGAATCGGGACTAGCGGGGGGACCCATTACAATGAGCAGTTCTTC.

Note on this clone: Different DNA sequences within this sample yield the same CDR3. The V gene is TRBV6-6, the J gene TRBJ2-5; TRBD1 is a possible D gene (6 bases). Per the germline V gene, CDR1 is MNHNY and CDR2 is SVGAGI (reference sequence). The length of the CDR3 is 14 residues. The V and J ends lost 6 bases and 2 bases respectively, with 13 bases between them. CDR3 residues: CASRPQGIQETQYF. In DNA form, the CDR3 reads TGTGCCAGCAGACCCCAGGGGATACAAGAGACCCAGTACTTC.

This clone was seen only a few times. The chain joins TRBV11-2 to TRBJ2-7, with D unresolved. Trimming removed 7 bases at V and 2 bases at J, with 15 bases between. The CDR3 spans 14 residues. Germline CDR1 is SGHAT and CDR2 is FQNNGV. The CDR3: CASTLSAGTYEQYF. DNA for the CDR3: TGTGCCAGCACCCTCTCAGCAGGAACCTACGAGCAGTACTTC. Using reference TRBV11-2 and TRBJ2-7 for the parts outside the CDR3, the full variable domain is EAGVAQSPRYKIIEKRQSVAFWCNPISGHATLYWYQQILGQGPKLLIQFQNNGVVDDSQLPKDRFSAERLKGVDSTLKIQPAKLEDSAVYLCASTLSAGTYEQYFGPGTRLTVT.

This chain joins TRBV9 and TRBJ2-2; TRBD2 aligns across 9 bases. Per the germline V gene, CDR1 is SGDLS and CDR2 is YYNGEE. V trimming: 4 bases; J trimming: 1 base; junction bases outside the gene matches: 5. CDR3 size: 16 residues. The CDR3 DNA reads as TGTGCCAGCAGCATTGGACTAGCGTTGAACACCGGGGAGCTGTTTTTT. It codes for CASSIGLALNTGELFF.

This clone came up once. One junction end does not reproduce the germline sequence, and a read error may be involved. The sample carries other DNA sequences with the same CDR3. V and J are TRBV11-3 and TRBJ1-6; D gene ambiguous. From germline, CDR1 is SGHNT and CDR2 YENEEA. This CDR3 spans 14 amino acids. In DNA, the CDR3 is TGTGCCAGCAGCTTAGGCCACGGTAATTCCCCCCTCCACTTT. Protein: CASSLGHGNSPLHF.

This clone was seen only once. The rearrangement uses TRBV18 and TRBJ1-4; D ambiguous. V was cut by 1 base and J by 4 bases, with 19 bases left in between. The CDR3 extends over 18 amino acids. Germline CDR1 is KGHSH and CDR2 is LQKENI. CDR3: CASSPRAGSFQNNEKLFF. CDR3 in DNA: TGTGCCAGCTCACCACGGGCAGGCTCATTCCAAAATAATGAAAAACTGTTTTTT. Full variable domain (remainder filled in from reference TRBV18 and TRBJ1-4): NAGVMQNPRHLVRRRGQEARLRCSPMKGHSHVYWYRQLPEEGLKFMVYLQKENIIDESGMPKERFSAEFPKEGPSILRIQQVVRGDSAAYFCASSPRAGSFQNNEKLFFGSGTQLSVL.

V gene TRBV6-5 combines with J gene TRBJ1-4; D is possibly TRBD1 (5 bases). The ends were cut back, 4 bases at V and 7 bases at J, with 16 bases in the middle. Germline V CDR1 and CDR2: MNHEY, SVGAGI. This CDR3 region has 15 residues. The CDR3 DNA sequence: TGTGCCAGCAGTTCCTCCGGGAACGGGGGTGAAAAACTGTTTTTT. Residues: CASSSSGNGGEKLFF.

The V call is TRBV5-1, the J call TRBJ2-2; 10 nucleotides align to TRBD2. Trimming removed 7 bases from V and 1 base from J; junction bases left unmatched: 1. The V gene's germline CDR1 is SGHRS and CDR2 YFSETQ. The CDR3 contains 14 residues. The CDR3 region has the DNA TGCGCCAGCCGGACTAGCGGGAACACCGGGGAGCTGTTTTTT. This encodes CASRTSGNTGELFF.

V gene TRBV5-1 combines with J gene TRBJ2-3, with D possibly being TRBD2 (6 bases). Trimming pared 0 bases from V and 10 bases from J, leaving 6 bases between. The germline V gene encodes CDR1 SGHRS and CDR2 YFSETQ. The CDR3 has 11 residues. Here the CDR3 DNA reads TGCGCCAGCAGCTTGGCGGGGGCGCAGTATTTT. Translated, it gives CASSLAGAQYF.

The V and J genes are TRBV9 and TRBJ1-1, with D unresolved. The CDR3 is 13 amino acids. Germline CDR1 SGDLS, CDR2 YYNGEE. V dropped 3 bases and J dropped 12 bases, with 18 bases sitting between them. The CDR3 loop reads CASSARGSRRTFF. CDR3 DNA sequence: TGTGCCAGCAGCGCTCGTGGGAGTCGGCGAACTTTCTTT.

The chain uses TRBV18 and TRBJ2-3; D gene uncertain. Trimming took off 4 bases at V and 6 bases at J, with 8 bases between the two ends. CDR3 length: 12 amino acids. Germline V gene lookup returns CDR1 KGHSH and CDR2 LQKENI. CDR3 in amino acids: CASSQFADTQYF. The DNA of the CDR3 is TGTGCCAGCTCACAGTTTGCGGATACGCAGTATTTT.

The gene calls are TRBV11-3 and TRBJ2-1, with 9 bases fitting TRBD2. This CDR3 is built from 15 residues. V trimming: 1 base; J trimming: 2 bases; junction bases outside the gene matches: 0. CDR1 is SGHNT, CDR2 YENEEA, per germline. The CDR3 nucleotides are TGTGCCAGCAGCTTAGGCGGGGGGGCCTACAATGAGCAGTTCTTC. Its protein is CASSLGGGAYNEQFF. The entire variable domain, with the rest obtained from reference TRBV11-3 and TRBJ2-1, is as follows: EAGVVQSPRYKIIEKKQPVAFWCNPISGHNTLYWYLQNLGQGPELLIRYENEEAVDDSQLPKDRFSAERLKGVDSTLKIQPAELGDSAVYLCASSLGGGAYNEQFFGPGTRLTVL.